The present TCR beta chain was sequenced within a study of blood T cells in healthy people across ages. Losses at the gene ends were 0 bases for V and 5 bases for J; bases not matched to a gene: 4. From germline, CDR1 is SGHRS and CDR2 YFSETQ. The CDR3 loop spans 15 amino acids. PCR was performed a second time for about 7 to 12 cycles using a sample-barcoded 5' primer and a J-beta primer mix. Using its own MiXCR run on the 5' RACE reads, TCRdb lists one record per CDR3 protein. Counted here are 600,000 to 850,000 distinct CDR3 sequences, roughly 25% occurring once; the ten biggest clones make up 9.4%. This clonotype has just a few counts. The target antigen is unknown. Study-wide results and caveats: Age advanced and TCR beta diversity per million T cells fell, roughly linearly. Greater diversity and more naive CD4+ cells were seen in long-lived donors than in aged donors.

The data were also submitted as part of a second study, on T cells of mothers and their children. From that paper: The donors comprised about six children and their three healthy Caucasian mothers.

The chain recombines TRBV5-1 with TRBJ2-1, with 8 bases aligning to TRBD1. Sequencing was done on a sample of blood. This TCR came from a boy aged 5-17 years in good health. The DNA of the CDR3 is TGCGCCAGCAGCTTGGGCAGGGGGCTGGACAATGAGCAGTTCTTC. This codes for CASSLGRGLDNEQFF. Looking up the rest from reference TRBV5-1 and TRBJ2-1 gives the full variable domain: KAGVTQTPRYLIKTRGQQVTLSCSPISGHRSVSWYQQTPGQGLQFLFEYFSETQRNKGNFPGRFSGRQFSNSRSEMNVSTLELGDSALYLCASSLGRGLDNEQFFGPGTRLTVL.